This T cell receptor (beta chain) is from a study of cytomegalovirus exposure and HLA in healthy donors. The trim removed 4 bases at V and 7 bases at J, leaving 15 bases unmatched. This CDR3 spans 17 amino acids. From germline, CDR1 is SGHVS and CDR2 FNYEAQ. This clone has a handful of counts. PCR primers comprised 60 Vbeta and 13 Jbeta primers. Measured with immunoSEQ multiplex PCR; TCRdb has only the in-frame clones, and not every one. The data contain over 85,000 clones, approximately 83% of them singletons. The chain links TRBV7-6 to TRBJ1-4, with TRBD1 matching 7 bases. This clonotype was sampled from a man between 40 and 49 years old in good health and CMV-seronegative. Material for sequencing was PBMCs. The CDR3 region has the DNA TGTGCCAGCAGCTCCCGGGACAGTAAAACCGGGGGTGAAAAACTGTTTTTT. Its protein is CASSSRDSKTGGEKLFF.